This TCR beta chain was identified during a study of CD8 T cells in ankylosing spondylitis. Overall study findings and caveats: Disease-linked clones were found to be CD8+ and relatively rare in peripheral blood. Reportedly, significant enrichment of disease-linked clones occurred in matched ankylosing spondylitis synovial fluid. Some motif variants had been reported before (in reactive arthritis synovial fluid and blood). One TCR beta motif, made up of roughly eight highly homologous variants, appeared characteristic of ankylosing spondylitis blood.

For this clonotype: Its antigen is unidentified.

Germline CDR1 is ENHRY and CDR2 is SYGVKD. The CDR3 sequence is 13 residues long. Trimming shortened V by 11 bases and J by 5 bases, and 19 bases separated the two germline ends. Making the TCR beta libraries involved quantitative 5'-RACE with molecular barcodes. Each CDR3 protein gets one entry after TCRdb re-called the 5' RACE reads with MiXCR. The table records 390,000 or so distinct CDR3 sequences, about 22% of them present only once. This chain joins TRBV10-3 and TRBJ2-7, with D possibly being TRBD2 (6 bases). The origin of this receptor is a male donor with ankylosing spondylitis. Input material: blood, either unsorted or a sorted T cell fraction (not recorded which). CDR3 in DNA: TGTGCCGCACTCGGACCGGGAGCCCACGAGCAGTACTTC. It yields the protein CAALGPGAHEQYF.